This T cell receptor beta chain is from a study of blood T cell repertoires in COVID-19. About the study: Both acute and convalescent COVID-19 samples were obtained from the United States, Italy and Spain. From T cells, B-cell-depleted T cells, or PBMCs came the material, which was cDNA or gDNA.

Methods used by the authors: Quantification of nucleated cells was approximated via reference gene primer amplification. Clones were sequenced by immunoSEQ multiplex PCR, and TCRdb holds only the in-frame ones, with some missing. Clonal size and the V and J genes are those of that table, whereas D and trimming came from the DNA. The top ten clones hold approximately 1.1% of a sample with about 110,000 clones, approximately 90% of them seen once. The V gene lost 1 base and the J gene lost 0 bases, with 13 bases spanning the gap. The CDR3 contains 17 residues. Germline CDR1 reads KGHSH; CDR2 reads LQKENI.

The sample comprised peripheral blood. The chain joins TRBV18 to TRBJ2-1; weak D call: TRBD2 (5 bases). This receptor was obtained from a human donor in a cohort sampled during active COVID-19. In DNA form, the CDR3 reads TGTGCCAGCTCACCACGATCACCGGGAAGCTCCTACAATGAGCAGTTCTTC. Translation gives CASSPRSPGSSYNEQFF.